The present T cell receptor beta chain was sequenced within a study of cytomegalovirus exposure and HLA in healthy donors. Study summary: A later analysis reported the same platform for the approximately 110 validation repertoires and the 666 first-cohort repertoires. Study outcomes and limitations: Some TCR beta chains (164 of them) were listed as cytomegalovirus-associated. Both high specificity and high sensitivity reportedly marked the classifier's diagnosis of cytomegalovirus status.

A word on this clone: What it binds is not known.

V gave up 2 bases and J gave up 7 bases, with 14 bases separating them. This CDR3 has 14 residues. CDR1 is MNHEY, CDR2 SVGAGI, per germline. TCRdb's table, derived via immunoSEQ multiplex PCR, lists solely in-frame clones and lacks some. The table lists 150,000 or so clones, more than 75% of them singletons, with roughly 1.5% in the top ten. Sequencing used PBMCs. The chain carries TRBV6-5 and TRBJ1-2; D is unclear. This receptor was taken from a woman aged 30 to 39 in good health and CMV-seronegative. The chain's CDR3 is CASSYVGHLSGYTF. The CDR3 DNA reads TGTGCCAGCAGTTACGTGGGCCATCTTTCTGGCTACACCTTC.